The T cell receptor beta chain under discussion was sequenced for a study of CD8 T cells in Susac syndrome. The CDR3 spans 13 residues. Trimming removed 7 bases from V and 0 bases from J, with 10 bases in between. The V gene's germline CDR1 is LGHDT and CDR2 YNNKEL (reference sequence). With random hexamers, reverse transcription was performed on about 0.5 to 1 ug of RNA. Amplification of TCR beta CDR3 spanned 54 Vbeta and 13 Jbeta via immunoSEQ multiplex PCR. TCRdb processed the immunoSEQ multiplex PCR reads anew with MiXCR; each CDR3 protein has one entry. The sample has 150,000 to 200,000 distinct CDR3 sequences, around 95% seen once; the top ten hold around 0.15%.

The sequence derives from a human donor in good health. Sequenced: CD4+ T cells from PBMCs. J is TRBJ2-7 and V is TRBV3-1, with D possibly TRBD2 on 6 matching bases. The CDR3: CASIGSGSYEQYF. Here the CDR3 DNA reads TGTGCCAGCATAGGTAGCGGCTCCTACGAGCAGTACTTC.